This T cell receptor beta chain is drawn from a study of blood T cell repertoires in COVID-19. In the study overall: The United States, Italy and Spain were the sources of the acute and convalescent COVID-19 samples. Sample material is recorded as cDNA or gDNA derived from T cells, B-cell-depleted T cells, or PBMCs.

Repertoires were generated with immunoSEQ multiplex PCR, while TCRdb's copy carries only in-frame clones and drops some. The sample records some 80,000 clones, roughly 80% being singletons. Looked up from germline, CDR1 is MNHEY and CDR2 is SVGAGI. V was clipped by 7 bases and J by 5 bases, with 17 bases between them. This CDR3 has 14 amino acids. This receptor was obtained from a woman in her seventies with acute or convalescent COVID-19. The source material was peripheral blood. This chain uses TRBV6-5 with TRBJ2-5; D not resolved. This chain's CDR3 is CASTVTLEAETQYF. In DNA form, the CDR3 reads TGTGCCAGCACCGTTACCCTAGAGGCGGAGACCCAGTACTTC.